This T cell receptor beta chain was sequenced during a study of shared clonotypes between healthy human individuals. Study as a whole: The donors, two women and three men, were aged 18 to 49.

Whole-study findings and limits: Sampling covered nothing but blood. Tissue TCR repertoires likely differ from those found in blood.

This clone was seen more than once but under ten times. The target antigen is unknown. With unsorted samples, genomic DNA was obtained from tens of millions of PBMCs. Data came from immunoSEQ multiplex PCR; TCRdb stores just in-frame clones and leaves some out. The sample lists more than 400,000 clones; more than 75% were seen once. The CDR3 consists of 13 residues. V dropped 8 bases and J dropped 0 bases, with 10 bases sitting between them. Germline assignment: CDR1 SNHLY and CDR2 FYNNEI. The sequenced material came from PBMCs. The V call is TRBV2, the J call TRBJ1-1; D unclear. The receptor was derived from a woman aged 35 to 49 in good health. Some clones in this sample may be carry-over from other donors' samples. CDR3 DNA: TGTGCCAGCCCTAGAGACTTGAACACTGAAGCTTTCTTT. Translated: CASPRDLNTEAFF.